The next 2 T cell receptor beta chains were all read from a single sample in a study of beta chain features in type 1 diabetes. The investigators reverse transcribed all of the isolated RNA, so they sequenced expressed TCRB transcripts. Assay used: immunoSEQ multiplex PCR; TCRdb lists only in-frame clones, some missing. Of some 150,000 clones in the sample, about 9.2% were seen once. Sequenced sample: central memory CD4+ T cells from blood. The receptor set was obtained from a man aged 18 to 35 in good health.

The CDR3: CASSPGVHRGSNTEAFF. CDR3 nucleotide sequence: TGTGCCAGCTCACCAGGTGTCCACAGGGGATCAAACACTGAAGCTTTCTTT. The chain links TRBV18 to TRBJ1-1, with 7 bases that match TRBD1. CDR1 and CDR2 from the germline V gene are KGHSH and LQKENI. Trimming at V came to 2 bases and at J to 2 bases, leaving 11 bases not matched to a gene. The CDR3 sequence is 17 residues long.

This clone has just a few counts. The chain joins TRBV7-9 to TRBJ1-1; D not certain. The CDR3 totals 16 residues. Germline V CDR1 and CDR2: SEHNR, FQNEAQ (reference sequence). V gave up 5 bases and J gave up 2 bases, with 18 bases separating them. CDR3 in DNA: TGTGCCAGCAGCCCCGGGAGACAATTTCCTAACACTGAAGCTTTCTTT. Translating gives CASSPGRQFPNTEAFF.